A single sample is the source of the 29 T cell receptor beta chains below, sequenced in a study of blood T cell repertoires in COVID-19. Only in-frame clones appear in the TCRdb table, and some are missing; sequencing was by immunoSEQ multiplex PCR. The data contain some 240,000 clones, roughly 89% of them singletons. The sample consisted of peripheral blood. The receptors were sampled from a woman in her forties who had recovered from COVID-19.

This chain links TRBV4-2 with TRBJ2-7, with a tentative D call TRBD1 (7 bases). Germline CDR1 is LGHNA and CDR2 is YNFKEQ. The CDR3 has 15 residues. Trimming stripped 3 bases from V and 2 bases from J, with 14 bases between. CDR3 sequence: CASSQEGQRTYEQYF. The CDR3, as DNA: TGTGCCAGCAGCCAGGAGGGACAGCGGACCTACGAGCAGTACTTC.

The chain uses TRBV15 and TRBJ2-7; TRBD1 agrees at 9 bases. V lost 1 base, J lost 5 bases, and 15 bases stayed unmatched. The CDR3 contains 18 residues. The germline V gene encodes CDR1 LNHNV and CDR2 YYDKDF (reference sequence). In nucleotides, the CDR3 is TGTGCCACCAGCAGAGTCCGGCTGAACGACAGGGGGGTGAACGAGCAGTACTTC. Protein product: CATSRVRLNDRGVNEQYF.

The chain combines TRBV9 with TRBJ2-1, with D unresolved. Germline assignment: CDR1 SGDLS and CDR2 YYNGEE. V gave up 0 bases and J gave up 0 bases, with 7 bases separating them. This CDR3 region has 15 residues. The CDR3 DNA is TGTGCCAGCAGCGTAGAGTTGAGCTCCTACAATGAGCAGTTCTTC. Its translation is CASSVELSSYNEQFF.

This clone was observed a handful of times. The gene calls are TRBV27 and TRBJ1-4; tentatively, D is TRBD1 (5 bases). The CDR3 consists of 16 residues. Trimming took 5 bases from V and 8 from J, leaving 21 bases between them. The V gene's germline CDR1 is MNHEY and CDR2 SMNVEV (reference sequence). This CDR3 reads CASSTHKKAGGEKLFF. CDR3 coding DNA: TGTGCCAGCAGTACCCACAAGAAAGCGGGGGGAGAAAAACTGTTTTTT. The whole variable domain, filled in from reference TRBV27 and TRBJ1-4, reads EAQVTQNPRYLITVTGKKLTVTCSQNMNHEYMSWYRQDPGLGLRQIYYSMNVEVTDKGDVPEGYKVSRKEKRNFPLILESPSPNQTSLYFCASSTHKKAGGEKLFFGSGTQLSVL.

V and J are TRBV4-1 and TRBJ1-1; D unresolved. There are 15 residues in the CDR3. CDR1 is MGHRA, CDR2 YSYEKL, per germline. V was pared by 1 base and J by 6 bases, with 15 bases between. CDR3: CASSQAGGLPPEAFF. As DNA, the CDR3 is TGCGCCAGCAGCCAAGCTGGAGGGCTACCCCCTGAAGCTTTCTTT.

The V gene is TRBV5-4, the J gene TRBJ1-1; TRBD1 aligns across 8 bases. The germline V gene encodes CDR1 SGHNT and CDR2 YYREEE (reference sequence). The CDR3 is 15 residues long. After removal of 1 base from V and 3 bases from J, the junction contained 5 bases not matched to a gene. CDR3 in DNA: TGTGCCAGCAGCTTGCCAGGGGGCGTGGACACTGAAGCTTTCTTT. Amino acids: CASSLPGGVDTEAFF.

The CDR3 DNA is TGTGCCTGTGCTCGGAGGGGGAACACTGAAGCTTTCTTT. Its translation is CACARRGNTEAFF. The chain recombines TRBV30 with TRBJ1-1; possible D gene TRBD1, 5 bases. CDR1 and CDR2 (germline): GTSNPN, SVGIG (reference sequence). This CDR3 is 13 amino acids long. Between the trimmed V and J ends, which lost 6 bases and 1 base, there was a span of 12 bases.

This chain uses TRBV15 with TRBJ2-6; 7 bases line up with TRBD1. Trimming cost V 11 bases and J 2 bases; bases outside gene matches: 12. CDR3 length equals 16 residues. From germline, CDR1 is LNHNV and CDR2 YYDKDF (reference sequence). The CDR3 bases are TGTGCCTCTTCGACAGGGTTCGCCCCTGGGGCCAACGTCCTGACTTTC. Its translation: CASSTGFAPGANVLTF.

This chain connects TRBV30 to TRBJ2-6; the D is unclear. Germline CDR1 and CDR2: GTSNPN and SVGIG (reference sequence). The CDR3 totals 12 residues. V lost 5 bases to trimming and J lost 4 bases, with 6 bases between them. This CDR3 is CAWDIGANVLTF. CDR3 coding DNA: TGTGCCTGGGACATCGGGGCCAACGTCCTGACTTTC.

The DNA for the CDR3 is TGTGCCAGCAGCTTATCCGCTGCTGGGGCGGGGGTCTACGAGCAGTACTTC. The encoded protein is CASSLSAAGAGVYEQYF. The chain is built from TRBV11-3 and TRBJ2-7; 7 bases match TRBD2. The V gene end was trimmed by 2 bases and the J gene end by 3 bases; junction bases not matched to a gene: 13. Germline V gene lookup returns CDR1 SGHNT and CDR2 YENEEA. The CDR3 runs to 17 residues.

The sample holds one count of this clone. This chain joins TRBV5-1 and TRBJ1-2; unclear D gene. This CDR3 region has 12 residues. V was cut by 4 bases and J by 5 bases, with 9 bases left in between. CDR1 and CDR2 (germline): SGHRS, YFSETQ. CDR3 loop: CASSGQSYGYTF. Here the CDR3 DNA reads TGCGCCAGCAGCGGGCAGTCTTATGGCTACACCTTC.

The rearrangement joins TRBV28 to TRBJ1-5; 8 bases are shared with TRBD1. The germline V gene encodes CDR1 MDHEN and CDR2 SYDVKM. After removal of 5 bases from V and 6 bases from J, the junction contained 9 bases not matched to a gene. The CDR3 is made up of 15 amino acids. The CDR3 is CASSTPTGASQPQHF. Here the CDR3 DNA reads TGTGCCAGCAGTACACCGACAGGGGCGAGTCAGCCCCAGCATTTT.

This chain uses TRBV7-3 with TRBJ2-1; D is ambiguous. CDR1 and CDR2 from the germline V gene are SGHTA and FQGTGA. The CDR3 is 15 residues long. The V gene lost 5 bases and the J gene lost 7 bases, with 18 bases spanning the gap. The CDR3 DNA reads as TGTGCCAGCAGCCCCAGTGTCAGGCAGTTGAATGAGCAGTTCTTC. Translated, it gives CASSPSVRQLNEQFF.

This chain's CDR3 is CASSPGQGEISNQPQHF. The CDR3 coding sequence is TGCGCCAGCAGCCCCGGACAGGGCGAAATCAGCAATCAGCCCCAGCATTTT. The rearrangement links TRBV5-1 to TRBJ1-5; 8 nucleotides align to TRBD1. Germline values: CDR1 SGHRS, CDR2 YFSETQ. This CDR3 has 17 amino acids. V lost 4 bases and J lost 1; bases outside the gene matches: 10. Variable domain in full (rest from reference TRBV5-1 and TRBJ1-5): KAGVTQTPRYLIKTRGQQVTLSCSPISGHRSVSWYQQTPGQGLQFLFEYFSETQRNKGNFPGRFSGRQFSNSRSEMNVSTLELGDSALYLCASSPGQGEISNQPQHFGDGTRLSIL.

V usage is TRBV21-1 and J usage is TRBJ1-1; TRBD1 is taken as the D call from the table, unchecked against the DNA. TRBV21-1 constitutes a pseudogene. The CDR3 totals 14 residues. CDR3 sequence reads: CASSIPQGRTEAFF. For the CDR3, the DNA is TGTGCCAGCAGCATCCCACAGGGGAGGACTGAAGCTTTCTTT.

This clone was counted a single time. The V and J genes are TRBV6-5 and TRBJ1-1; D is unresolved. The germline gives CDR1 MNHEY, CDR2 SVGAGI. Trimming removed 6 bases at V and 0 bases at J, with 8 bases between. The CDR3 contains 13 residues. CDR3 amino acids: CASRSRMNTEAFF. The CDR3 DNA reads as TGTGCCAGCAGGAGTCGTATGAACACTGAAGCTTTCTTT.

The chain uses TRBV5-4 and TRBJ1-6, with D unresolved. The CDR3 is 16 amino acids. Germline values: CDR1 SGHNT, CDR2 YYREEE (reference sequence). The ends were cut back, 4 bases at V and 3 bases at J, with 14 bases in the middle. The CDR3 nucleotides are TGTGCCAGCAGCAGTCCGCGGGCTGGCTATAATTCACCCCTCCACTTT. It codes for CASSSPRAGYNSPLHF. The whole variable domain, filled in from reference TRBV5-4 and TRBJ1-6, reads ETGVTQSPTHLIKTRGQQVTLRCSSQSGHNTVSWYQQALGQGPQFIFQYYREEENGRGNFPPRFSGLQFPNYSSELNVNALELDDSALYLCASSSPRAGYNSPLHFGNGTRLTVT.

The genes are TRBV27 and TRBJ2-7; 10 nucleotides agree with TRBD1. The CDR3 totals 14 residues. The V and J ends lost 5 bases and 4 bases, in that order; junction bases with no gene match: 5. The germline CDR1 and CDR2 sequences are MNHEY and SMNVEV (reference sequence). This CDR3 reads CASSNDRGQYEQYF. For the CDR3, the DNA is TGTGCCAGCAGTAATGACAGGGGGCAGTACGAGCAGTACTTC.

The rearrangement links TRBV2 to TRBJ1-1; D unresolved. CDR3 length equals 14 residues. Germline V gene lookup returns CDR1 SNHLY and CDR2 FYNNEI. Trimming removed 5 bases at V and 0 bases at J, with 10 bases between. For the CDR3, the DNA is TGTGCCAGCAGTCTCGGGAGCGTGAACACTGAAGCTTTCTTT. Translating it yields CASSLGSVNTEAFF.

The rearrangement uses TRBV5-5 and TRBJ1-3; a weak D match, TRBD1 (6 bases). Germline V gene data show CDR1 as SGHKS and CDR2 as YYEKEE (reference sequence). This CDR3 contains 13 residues. The germline V and J ends were trimmed by 6 bases and 1 base, with 8 bases remaining between them. The CDR3: CASTQGSGNTIYF. The CDR3 nucleotides read TGTGCCAGCACTCAGGGGTCTGGAAACACCATATATTTT.

The V call is TRBV10-3, the J call TRBJ1-6; D is ambiguous. There are 14 residues in the CDR3. V lost 4 bases to trimming and J lost 10 bases, with 14 bases between them. Germline values: CDR1 ENHRY, CDR2 SYGVKD. In DNA, the CDR3 is TGTGCCATCAGTGGCGAGGGAGGTGGGTCACCCCTCCACTTT. This translates into CAISGEGGGSPLHF.

The J gene is TRBJ2-7, the V gene TRBV6-5; D is ambiguous. Trimming shortened V by 0 bases and J by 3 bases, and 12 bases separated the two germline ends. The germline gives CDR1 MNHEY, CDR2 SVGAGI. The CDR3 runs to 15 residues. In DNA, the CDR3 is TGTGCCAGCAGTTACTCTCCCGGGTTGTACTACGAGCAGTACTTC. Translating it yields CASSYSPGLYYEQYF.

The chain carries TRBV6-4 and TRBJ2-2; D possibly corresponds to TRBD1 (6 bases). Germline CDR1 and CDR2: MRHNA and SNTAGT. V lost 3 bases to trimming and J lost 4 bases, with 12 bases between them. The CDR3 extends over 15 amino acids. The CDR3 nucleotides are TGTGCCAGCAGTGAAGTGGGACACCCCACCGGGGAGCTGTTTTTT. Protein sequence: CASSEVGHPTGELFF.

This clone was seen once. V is TRBV4-1 and J is TRBJ2-3; 8 bases fit TRBD2. Germline trimming cut 2 bases from V and 3 bases from J; bases unmatched to any gene: 4. CDR1 is MGHRA and CDR2 is YSYEKL in the germline V gene. This CDR3 region has 15 residues. This CDR3 reads CASSQLGLETDTQYF. The CDR3 DNA reads TGCGCCAGCAGCCAACTGGGACTAGAGACAGATACGCAGTATTTT.

The chain uses TRBV28 and TRBJ2-1; 7 nucleotides agree with TRBD1. This CDR3 comprises 15 residues. Trimming at V came to 2 bases and at J to 5 bases, leaving 6 bases not matched to a gene. The V gene's germline CDR1 is MDHEN and CDR2 SYDVKM. CDR3 protein: CASSLLGTEDNEQFF. In DNA, the CDR3 is TGTGCCAGCAGTTTACTTGGGACAGAAGACAATGAGCAGTTCTTC.

The chain links TRBV29-1 to TRBJ1-1; D gene unclear. V shed 6 bases and J shed 8 bases, with 4 bases lying between them. The CDR3 is 8 amino acids. Germline values: CDR1 SQVTM, CDR2 ANQGSEA. The CDR3 is CSVSEAFF. DNA for the CDR3: TGCAGCGTGTCGGAAGCTTTCTTT.

The rearrangement joins TRBV12-3 or TRBV12-4 to TRBJ2-7; 7 bases are shared with TRBD1. Germline trimming cut 6 bases from V and 5 bases from J; bases unmatched to any gene: 4. The length of the CDR3 is 12 residues. In DNA, the CDR3 is TGTGCCAGCAGCCGGCAGGGGGACGAGCAGTACTTC. It yields the protein CASSRQGDEQYF.

CDR3 sequence reads: CASSQPDSNEQFF. CDR3 sequence (DNA): TGTGCCAGCAGCCAACCGGACAGCAATGAGCAGTTCTTC. The chain joins TRBV5-5 to TRBJ2-1, with TRBD1 as a possible D gene (6 bases). This CDR3 region has 13 residues. Trimming pared 4 bases from V and 6 bases from J, leaving 11 bases between. The germline V gene encodes CDR1 SGHKS and CDR2 YYEKEE (reference sequence).

The V call is TRBV5-4, the J call TRBJ2-7; D gene unclear. The germline V gene has CDR1 SGHNT and CDR2 YYREEE (reference sequence). V shed 4 bases and J shed 5 bases, with 13 bases lying between them. This CDR3 comprises 13 residues. The CDR3 coding sequence is TGTGCCAGCAGCCCACACGACACGGACGAGCAGTACTTC. Translation gives CASSPHDTDEQYF.